This T cell receptor (beta chain) was recorded in a study of cytomegalovirus exposure and HLA in healthy donors. Overall study context: Out of approximately 400 genotyped donors, about 76% belonged to the Caucasian-associated ancestry cluster.

The PCR employed 60 Vbeta primers together with 13 Jbeta primers. Libraries were prepared by immunoSEQ multiplex PCR; TCRdb keeps only in-frame clonotypes and omits some of them. Among about 65,000 clones, approximately 80% were seen once, and the ten largest hold approximately 2.9%. The CDR3 has 17 amino acids. V was cut by 5 bases and J by 3 bases, with 20 bases left in between. Germline V gene sequence: CDR1 MDHEN, CDR2 SYDVKM. Sequencing was carried out using PBMCs. The source is a girl between 10 and 17 years old in good health and CMV-seropositive. This chain uses TRBV28 with TRBJ1-5; D gene uncertain. The CDR3 nucleotides are TGTGCCAGCAGTCAACAATACTGGCGACAAGACAATCAGCCCCAGCATTTT. Protein sequence: CASSQQYWRQDNQPQHF.